The 31 T cell receptor beta chains reported below all come from one sample, sequenced in a study of monozygotic twins with inflammatory bowel disease. From its re-call of the 5' RACE reads, TCRdb lists each CDR3 protein once, without DNA. The sample data list over 150,000 distinct CDR3 sequences. The sequenced material came from blood. Receptors originate from a human donor with ulcerative colitis or Crohn's disease, or a healthy co-twin of an affected twin (not recorded which).

This chain links TRBV20-1 with TRBJ2-3. Germline V gives CDR1 DFQATT, CDR2 SNEGSKA (reference sequence). The CDR3 length is 13 residues. The CDR3 loop is CSARAGNTDTQYF.

The gene calls are TRBV7-9 and TRBJ2-2; checking the TCRdb D call of TRBD2 is not possible without DNA. The CDR3 runs 16 residues. Per the germline V gene, CDR1 is SEHNR and CDR2 is FQNEAQ (reference sequence). This chain's CDR3 is CASSPRGGEYTGELFF.

The rearrangement links TRBV25-1 to TRBJ1-2. CDR1 and CDR2 (germline): MGHDK, SYGVNS. The length of the CDR3 is 12 residues. The CDR3 sequence: CASSDPYRGYTF.

The V call is TRBV19, the J call TRBJ1-1. This CDR3 has 14 amino acids. Germline lookup yields CDR1 LNHDA and CDR2 SQIVND (reference sequence). The chain's CDR3 is CASSMIGKDTEAFF.

The chain recombines TRBV28 with TRBJ1-1. CDR1 and CDR2 from the germline V gene are MDHEN and SYDVKM. This CDR3 has 13 amino acids. CDR3 amino acids: CASSITANNEAFF.

V gene TRBV28 combines with J gene TRBJ2-5; TCRdb lists TRBD2, though no DNA is available to test this call. Germline CDR1 reads MDHEN; CDR2 reads SYDVKM. The CDR3 consists of 15 residues. CDR3 region: CASSPRGLPQETQYF.

V gene TRBV3-1 combines with J gene TRBJ1-3. The CDR3 has 15 residues. CDR1 and CDR2 (germline): LGHDT, YNNKEL (reference sequence). This chain's CDR3 is CASSQVLDSGNTIYF.

This sequence joins TRBV5-1 and TRBJ2-7; there is no DNA to check the TCRdb D call of TRBD1. This CDR3 region has 15 residues. CDR1 is SGHRS and CDR2 is YFSETQ in the germline V gene. CDR3 sequence: CASSLAGDRFYEQYF.

The chain recombines TRBV19 with TRBJ2-3. The CDR3 is 11 amino acids. Germline CDR1 reads LNHDA; CDR2 reads SQIVND (reference sequence). CDR3 residues: CASGKGDTQYF.

V is TRBV2 and J is TRBJ2-3; the D call of TRBD1 rests on TCRdb alone, since no DNA is present to check it. The germline CDR1 and CDR2 sequences are SNHLY and FYNNEI. The CDR3 totals 14 residues. The CDR3 loop is CASSGDRGGDTQYF.

J is TRBJ2-2 and V is TRBV9. The CDR3 is 11 residues long. The germline V gene encodes CDR1 SGDLS and CDR2 YYNGEE. The CDR3: CASSTAGELFF.

The chain couples TRBV5-1 to TRBJ2-1; TCRdb's assignment of TRBD2 cannot be checked, as there is no DNA. CDR1 and CDR2 (germline): SGHRS, YFSETQ. The CDR3 has 15 amino acids. CDR3 loop: CASSLASGSYNEQFF.

The rearrangement uses TRBV20-1 and TRBJ2-5; the D call from TCRdb, TRBD2, cannot be confirmed without DNA. The CDR3 extends over 13 amino acids. CDR1 is DFQATT and CDR2 is SNEGSKA in the germline V gene (reference sequence). CDR3: CSATGENQETQYF.

The chain has TRBV7-9 and TRBJ2-3. Germline-derived CDR1 and CDR2 are SEHNR and FQNEAQ (reference sequence). The CDR3 extends over 16 amino acids. The CDR3 spells CASSLRREWSTDTQYF.

V and J are TRBV5-1 and TRBJ1-2; TCRdb designates TRBD1, a call that cannot be tested without DNA. Germline CDR1 reads SGHRS; CDR2 reads YFSETQ. The CDR3 totals 16 residues. The CDR3 sequence: CASRSNPGTGIYGYTF.

The V gene is TRBV5-6, the J gene TRBJ2-7; TCRdb's assignment of TRBD2 cannot be checked, as there is no DNA. Germline V gives CDR1 SGHDT, CDR2 YYEEEE. CDR3 length: 15 amino acids. The CDR3: CASSLFVAGSYEQYF.

CDR3 amino acids: CASSTGTGSYNEQFF. This sequence joins TRBV12-3 or TRBV12-4 and TRBJ2-1; the TCRdb call, TRBD1, lacks DNA for checking. This CDR3 is built from 15 residues.

The chain joins TRBV11-1 to TRBJ2-1; TCRdb proposes TRBD1, but this gene call is untestable without DNA. Germline CDR1 is SGHAT and CDR2 is FQDESV (reference sequence). There are 18 residues in the CDR3. CDR3 protein: CASSPTRATPLSYNEQFF.

This sequence joins TRBV5-1 and TRBJ2-7; TCRdb names TRBD2, which stays unverified in the absence of DNA. CDR3 length equals 15 residues. The germline V gene encodes CDR1 SGHRS and CDR2 YFSETQ. The CDR3 loop reads CASSLGGGATYEQYF.

The J gene is TRBJ2-3, the V gene TRBV6-6. The CDR3 is 13 residues long. In germline, CDR1 is MNHNY, CDR2 SVGAGI (reference sequence). The CDR3: CASSPTSADTQYF.

The chain uses TRBV13 and TRBJ2-7. This CDR3 contains 14 residues. CDR1 PRHDT and CDR2 FYEKMQ come from the germline V gene (reference sequence). The CDR3 loop reads CASSLGQRNDEQYF.

This chain uses TRBV5-1 with TRBJ2-6; the D gene TCRdb calls, TRBD1, cannot be checked with no DNA. Germline CDR1 and CDR2: SGHRS and YFSETQ. This CDR3 has 16 residues. CDR3 residues: CASRPGGGDGANVLTF. Together with reference TRBV5-1 and TRBJ2-6, the CDR3 gives the full variable domain: KAGVTQTPRYLIKTRGQQVTLSCSPISGHRSVSWYQQTPGQGLQFLFEYFSETQRNKGNFPGRFSGRQFSNSRSEMNVSTLELGDSALYLCASRPGGGDGANVLTFGAGSRLTVL.

The V gene is TRBV7-8, the J gene TRBJ1-2. This CDR3 spans 13 amino acids. The germline V gene has CDR1 SGHVS and CDR2 FQNEAQ. This CDR3 reads CASSLRTTWGYTF.

The chain has TRBV9 and TRBJ2-2; TCRdb designates TRBD1, a call that cannot be tested without DNA. CDR1 is SGDLS and CDR2 is YYNGEE in the germline V gene. The CDR3 spans 15 residues. The CDR3 spells CASSIRPGTTGELFF.

J is TRBJ1-1 and V is TRBV5-1; TCRdb calls TRBD1, which cannot be checked without DNA. This CDR3 spans 15 amino acids. Germline lookup yields CDR1 SGHRS and CDR2 YFSETQ. The CDR3 loop is CASSEGWGDNTEAFF. Based on the CDR3 plus reference TRBV5-1 and TRBJ1-1, the full variable domain is KAGVTQTPRYLIKTRGQQVTLSCSPISGHRSVSWYQQTPGQGLQFLFEYFSETQRNKGNFPGRFSGRQFSNSRSEMNVSTLELGDSALYLCASSEGWGDNTEAFFGQGTRLTVV.

The rearrangement joins TRBV5-1 to TRBJ2-2; TCRdb calls TRBD1, which cannot be checked without DNA. The CDR3 is made up of 15 amino acids. Germline lookup yields CDR1 SGHRS and CDR2 YFSETQ. The CDR3 is CASSLKGRNTGELFF.

The chain couples TRBV4-1 to TRBJ1-2; the TRBD1 assignment by TCRdb is unverifiable without DNA. The length of the CDR3 is 17 residues. Looked up from germline, CDR1 is MGHRA and CDR2 is YSYEKL. This chain's CDR3 is CASSQAFSGTGEHGYTF.

The chain joins TRBV20-1 to TRBJ2-3; TCRdb gives TRBD1 as the D gene, but with no DNA this cannot be confirmed. The V gene's germline CDR1 is DFQATT and CDR2 SNEGSKA (reference sequence). There are 14 residues in the CDR3. This CDR3 is CSAQGTGDRDTQYF.

This chain links TRBV6-2 or TRBV6-3 with TRBJ2-1. Germline lookup yields CDR1 MNHEY and CDR2 SVGEGT. The CDR3 runs to 14 residues. This CDR3 reads CASSLQVRYNEQFF.

This chain connects TRBV5-1 to TRBJ1-1. CDR3 length equals 15 residues. CDR1 SGHRS and CDR2 YFSETQ come from the germline V gene. CDR3 sequence: CASSSDRFSNTEAFF.

The genes are TRBV20-1 and TRBJ2-7. CDR3 size: 13 residues. Germline loops: CDR1 DFQATT, CDR2 SNEGSKA (reference sequence). CDR3 residues: CSASHRGFKEQYF.